The sequence of this T cell receptor (beta chain) was determined in a study of T cells in Graves' hyperthyroidism and ophthalmopathy. Across the whole study: Peripheral blood was acquired at first diagnosis, ahead of any therapy whatsoever.

Amplification targeted TCR beta CDR3 regions from RNA transcripts. An initial round of RT-PCR targeting the TCR CDR3 relied on the HTBI primer set. Each CDR3 protein is one row after TCRdb ran MiXCR on the multiplex PCR reads. The repertoire has some 380,000 distinct CDR3 sequences, roughly 14% of them found once; the top ten carry around 20%. This clonotype occurred many times. This CDR3 is built from 12 residues. Germline-derived CDR1 and CDR2 are SGHAT and FQNNGV. Between the trimmed V and J ends, which lost 5 bases and 6 bases, there was a span of 7 bases. The chain employs TRBV11-2 and TRBJ2-2; no firm D call. This TCR was sampled from a man aged 25 to 40 with Graves' hyperthyroidism that later progressed to Graves' ophthalmopathy. Sequencing used blood. The CDR3 sequence: CASSLVAGELFF. The CDR3, as DNA: TGTGCCAGCAGCCTAGTTGCCGGGGAGCTGTTTTTT.